The next 32 T cell receptor beta chains were all read from a single sample in a study of blood T cell repertoires in COVID-19. TCRdb keeps only in-frame clones here, not all; method: immunoSEQ multiplex PCR. Among 55,000 to 70,000 clones, about 81% were seen once, and the ten largest hold around 21%. The specimen sequenced was peripheral blood. The source of these receptors is a woman aged 55-69 years with acute or convalescent COVID-19.

This chain connects TRBV4-1 to TRBJ2-7, with 9 bases matching TRBD1. Germline V gives CDR1 MGHRA, CDR2 YSYEKL. The junction had 8 bases not matched to a gene; V was cut back by 1 base and J by 4 bases. CDR3 length: 16 residues. The chain's CDR3 is CASSQGTGGIIYEQYF. CDR3 bases: TGCGCCAGCAGCCAAGGTACAGGGGGCATTATTTACGAGCAGTACTTC.

The chain combines TRBV30 with TRBJ2-3; 8 nucleotides match TRBD2. Germline loops: CDR1 GTSNPN, CDR2 SVGIG (reference sequence). The CDR3 spans 13 residues. Unmatched junction bases numbered 3, after V lost 5 bases and J lost 2 bases. The DNA of the CDR3 is TGTGCCTGGGGCGGGGGGTACACAGATACGCAGTATTTT. Protein: CAWGGGYTDTQYF.

CDR3 coding DNA: TGTGCCAGCAGCTCAAAACCCCCCCCCTTGAGCTACAATGAGCAGTTCTTC. Translation: CASSSKPPPLSYNEQFF. The chain uses TRBV7-3 and TRBJ2-1, with D unresolved. Germline V gene lookup returns CDR1 SGHTA and CDR2 FQGTGA. This CDR3 contains 17 residues. Between the trimmed V and J ends, which lost 4 bases and 3 bases, there was a span of 19 bases.

V is TRBV12-1 and J is TRBJ2-1; the table's D call, TRBD2, has no DNA check behind it. TRBV12-1 is a pseudogene locus. This CDR3 has 15 residues. CDR3 bases: TGTGCCAGCAGCTTTACCCAACGGGGGGACAATGAGCAGTTCTTC. It codes for CASSFTQRGDNEQFF.

The V and J genes are TRBV9 and TRBJ2-2; weak D call: TRBD2 (5 bases). Deletions cut 2 bases from V and 4 bases from J, with 9 bases between. Germline loops: CDR1 SGDLS, CDR2 YYNGEE. The CDR3 is 14 amino acids. In DNA, the CDR3 is TGTGCCAGCAGCGTCGGACTGATCACCGGGGAGCTGTTTTTT. Residues: CASSVGLITGELFF.

The count of this clone is one. This rearrangement joins TRBV18 to TRBJ1-4, with D unclear. The V and J ends lost 3 bases and 7 bases respectively, with 15 bases between them. The CDR3 covers 15 residues. Germline loops: CDR1 KGHSH, CDR2 LQKENI. The CDR3 protein is CASSPPGGKSEKLFF. Here the CDR3 DNA reads TGTGCCAGCTCACCCCCGGGAGGGAAGTCTGAAAAACTGTTTTTT.

The gene calls are TRBV19 and TRBJ1-1; no reliable D call. Germline V gene data show CDR1 as LNHDA and CDR2 as SQIVND (reference sequence). The CDR3 consists of 14 residues. The ends were cut back, 4 bases at V and 5 bases at J, with 14 bases in the middle. CDR3 sequence (DNA): TGTGCCAGTAGTACAGAGGCGGGATGGACTGAAGCTTTCTTT. This encodes CASSTEAGWTEAFF.

V gene TRBV7-9 combines with J gene TRBJ2-2, with 9 bases lining up with TRBD1. CDR1 is SEHNR and CDR2 is FQNEAQ in the germline V gene (reference sequence). The V gene end was trimmed by 8 bases and the J gene end by 5 bases; junction bases not matched to a gene: 9. This CDR3 contains 15 residues. The CDR3: CASVRQGEGTGELFF. DNA of the CDR3: TGTGCCAGCGTCAGACAGGGGGAGGGAACCGGGGAGCTGTTTTTT.

The gene calls are TRBV25-1 and TRBJ2-7, with TRBD1 matching over 7 bases. With V trimmed by 5 bases and J by 6 bases, 13 bases remained unmatched. Germline CDR1 reads MGHDK; CDR2 reads SYGVNS. The CDR3 is 15 amino acids. CDR3 in DNA: TGTGCCAGCAGTCAAGTCAGGGGGATTGTGGGCGAGCAGTACTTC. Its protein is CASSQVRGIVGEQYF.

V is TRBV27 and J is TRBJ1-2, with 7 bases aligning to TRBD1. The V gene's germline CDR1 is MNHEY and CDR2 SMNVEV (reference sequence). The CDR3 loop spans 15 amino acids. The V and J ends lost 2 bases and 4 bases, in that order; junction bases with no gene match: 7. The CDR3 coding sequence is TGTGCCAGCAGTTTAGAGGGGGCAGGGAGCTATGGCTACACCTTC. Translating it yields CASSLEGAGSYGYTF.

The CDR3 bases are TGTGCCAGTAGTTGGCCGGGTTCTCACGAGCAGTACTTC. This translates into CASSWPGSHEQYF. The chain links TRBV19 to TRBJ2-7; D uncertain. The CDR3 totals 13 residues. Germline V gene data show CDR1 as LNHDA and CDR2 as SQIVND (reference sequence). Trimming stripped 5 bases from V and 5 bases from J, with 13 bases between.

The rearrangement uses TRBV27 and TRBJ1-2, with TRBD1 matching 9 bases. CDR3 size: 16 residues. Germline-derived CDR1 and CDR2 are MNHEY and SMNVEV (reference sequence). V was pared by 2 bases and J by 7 bases, with 11 bases of the junction left unmatched. CDR3 region: CASSLLGQGPPSGYTF. In DNA form, the CDR3 reads TGTGCCAGCAGTTTACTCGGACAGGGGCCTCCTTCTGGCTACACCTTC.

V and J are TRBV27 and TRBJ2-3, with D perhaps matching TRBD2 (6 bases). The germline gives CDR1 MNHEY, CDR2 SMNVEV (reference sequence). V lost 3 bases and J 1 base, leaving 11 bases between the germline ends. The CDR3 is 15 residues long. In DNA, the CDR3 is TGTGCCAGCAGTTTGGGGGGACTTCGCACAGATACGCAGTATTTT. Encoded protein: CASSLGGLRTDTQYF.

This chain connects TRBV6-5 to TRBJ2-7, with 7 nucleotides matching TRBD1. V lost 5 bases and J lost 0; bases outside the gene matches: 7. CDR3 length: 15 residues. The V gene's germline CDR1 is MNHEY and CDR2 SVGAGI. CDR3 coding DNA: TGTGCCAGCAGTCCCTGGGACAGCACCTCCTACGAGCAGTACTTC. It is translated as CASSPWDSTSYEQYF.

J is TRBJ1-3 and V is TRBV2, with D perhaps TRBD1 (5 bases). Trimming shortened V by 9 bases and J by 2 bases, and 11 bases separated the two germline ends. CDR3 length equals 13 residues. Germline lookup yields CDR1 SNHLY and CDR2 FYNNEI. In nucleotides, the CDR3 is TGTGCCAGTGCTAGGGGTCCTGGAAACACCATATATTTT. This codes for CASARGPGNTIYF.

Of note for this clone: This sample includes further DNA sequences coding for the same CDR3. The rearrangement joins TRBV12-3 or TRBV12-4 to TRBJ2-1; D is perhaps TRBD2 (5 bases). Trimming stripped 6 bases from V and 0 bases from J, with 6 bases between. The length of the CDR3 is 13 residues. CDR3 in amino acids: CASSRDSYNEQFF. The CDR3 DNA reads TGTGCCAGCAGCCGGGACTCCTACAATGAGCAGTTCTTC.

The chain uses TRBV5-4 and TRBJ2-1; 7 bases match TRBD2. V was pared by 4 bases and J by 4 bases, with 8 bases of the junction left unmatched. CDR3 size: 15 residues. Germline V gene sequence: CDR1 SGHNT, CDR2 YYREEE (reference sequence). The CDR3 loop is CASSQRLATYNEQFF. The CDR3 coding sequence is TGTGCCAGCAGCCAACGACTAGCAACGTACAATGAGCAGTTCTTC.

The chain links TRBV10-3 to TRBJ2-1, with 9 bases that match TRBD1. The CDR3 is 15 residues long. With V trimmed by 0 bases and J by 7 bases, 4 bases remained unmatched. The germline gives CDR1 ENHRY, CDR2 SYGVKD. The CDR3 here is CAISESSGTGNEQFF. In DNA, the CDR3 is TGTGCCATCAGTGAGTCTTCCGGGACAGGGAATGAGCAGTTCTTC.

CDR3 sequence: CATGQGRTLGNQPQHF. The CDR3 DNA reads TGTGCCACAGGACAGGGGAGGACTTTGGGCAATCAGCCCCAGCATTTT. The chain has TRBV19 and TRBJ1-5; TRBD1 matches 9 bases. The CDR3 consists of 16 residues. The V gene's germline CDR1 is LNHDA and CDR2 SQIVND (reference sequence). Trimming took 10 bases from V and 2 from J; bases not matched to a gene: 12.

The rearrangement links TRBV30 to TRBJ2-2; 7 bases agree with TRBD1. The V and J ends lost 5 bases and 2 bases, in that order; junction bases with no gene match: 11. CDR1 is GTSNPN and CDR2 is SVGIG in the germline V gene (reference sequence). The CDR3 contains 16 residues. CDR3 residues: CAWATPGQFNTGELFF. The CDR3 DNA reads as TGTGCCTGGGCAACCCCGGGACAGTTTAACACCGGGGAGCTGTTTTTT. The full variable domain, its missing parts supplied by reference TRBV30 and TRBJ2-2, is SQTIHQWPATLVQPVGSPLSLECTVEGTSNPNLYWYRQAAGRGLQLLFYSVGIGQISSEVPQNLSASRPQDRQFILSSKKLLLSDSGFYLCAWATPGQFNTGELFFGEGSRLTVL.

The rearrangement joins TRBV7-3 to TRBJ2-5, with 9 bases aligning to TRBD2. Germline V CDR1 and CDR2: SGHTA, FQGTGA. This CDR3 is built from 15 residues. Trimming cost V 2 bases and J 5 bases; bases outside gene matches: 6. CDR3 sequence reads: CASSLGLAGHETQYF. CDR3 bases: TGTGCCAGCAGCTTAGGCCTAGCGGGGCACGAGACCCAGTACTTC. Complete variable domain (other parts from reference TRBV7-3 and TRBJ2-5): GAGVSQTPSNKVTEKGKYVELRCDPISGHTALYWYRQSLGQGPEFLIYFQGTGAADDSGLPNDRFFAVRPEGSVSTLKIQRTERGDSAVYLCASSLGLAGHETQYFGPGTRLLVL.

The rearrangement joins TRBV7-9 to TRBJ1-4, with 8 bases identical to TRBD1. CDR1 is SEHNR, CDR2 FQNEAQ, per germline (reference sequence). V lost 3 bases, J lost 6 bases, and 0 bases stayed unmatched. This CDR3 is 13 amino acids long. The CDR3 bases are TGTGCCAGCAGCTTGGGACAGGATGAAAAACTGTTTTTT. As protein: CASSLGQDEKLFF.

The CDR3 protein is CASSLRSGTNTEAFF. CDR3 bases: TGTGCCAGCAGTTTACGCTCGGGTACGAACACTGAAGCTTTCTTT. The J gene is TRBJ1-1, the V gene TRBV27; D gene ambiguous. V lost 2 bases, J lost 1 base, and 11 bases lay in between. CDR1 MNHEY and CDR2 SMNVEV come from the germline V gene (reference sequence). The CDR3 loop spans 15 amino acids.

This clone showed up just once. The chain has TRBV5-6 and TRBJ2-1; D may be TRBD1 (5 bases). The V end was cut by 1 base, the J end by 0 bases, with 11 bases between. Per the germline V gene, CDR1 is SGHDT and CDR2 is YYEEEE. The CDR3 extends over 16 amino acids. For the CDR3, the DNA is TGTGCCAGCAGCTTGACAGGAAACAGCTCCTACAATGAGCAGTTCTTC. Translated: CASSLTGNSSYNEQFF. Drawing the rest from reference TRBV5-6 and TRBJ2-1, the complete variable domain is DAGVTQSPTHLIKTRGQQVTLRCSPKSGHDTVSWYQQALGQGPQFIFQYYEEEERQRGNFPDRFSGHQFPNYSSELNVNALLLGDSALYLCASSLTGNSSYNEQFFGPGTRLTVL.

This clone was seen only a few times. Other DNA sequences in the sample encode the same CDR3. The chain has TRBV5-1 and TRBJ2-2; possibly TRBD1 for D (6 bases). The CDR3 is 14 amino acids. V gave up 0 bases and J gave up 4 bases, with 7 bases separating them. Germline lookup yields CDR1 SGHRS and CDR2 YFSETQ. The CDR3 sequence: CASSLVQGTGELFF. The DNA of the CDR3 is TGCGCCAGCAGCTTGGTACAGGGCACCGGGGAGCTGTTTTTT.

V usage is TRBV4-1 and J usage is TRBJ2-7; D is uncertain. The germline CDR1 and CDR2 sequences are MGHRA and YSYEKL. The V gene lost 0 bases and the J gene lost 4 bases, with 10 bases spanning the gap. The CDR3 is 14 amino acids. CDR3 sequence: CASSQDLGVYEQYF. The CDR3 nucleotides are TGCGCCAGCAGCCAAGACTTGGGCGTATACGAGCAGTACTTC.

This sequence joins TRBV7-2 and TRBJ2-5; perhaps TRBD1 as D (5 bases). CDR1 SGHTA and CDR2 FQGNSA come from the germline V gene. Trimming shortened V by 2 bases and J by 1 base, and 8 bases separated the two germline ends. The CDR3 loop spans 14 amino acids. This CDR3 is CASSLQGSQETQYF. The CDR3 DNA reads as TGTGCCAGCAGCTTACAGGGTTCCCAAGAGACCCAGTACTTC.

The genes are TRBV19 and TRBJ2-7; possibly TRBD2 for D (6 bases). Germline lookup yields CDR1 LNHDA and CDR2 SQIVND (reference sequence). Trimming stripped 9 bases from V and 3 bases from J, with 9 bases between. The CDR3 is 11 amino acids. The CDR3 region has the DNA TGTGCCAGCGGGGGTAGCTACGAGCAGTACTTC. It encodes CASGGSYEQYF.

The rearrangement joins TRBV30 to TRBJ1-1; 7 positions agree with TRBD1. From germline, CDR1 is GTSNPN and CDR2 SVGIG (reference sequence). CDR3 length equals 14 residues. With 4 bases clipped from V and 1 base from J, the junction kept 6 bases outside the gene matches. The DNA of the CDR3 is TGTGCCTGGACTCAGGGGGTTTGGAACACTGAAGCTTTCTTT. This codes for CAWTQGVWNTEAFF.

This clone has a single count. The chain uses TRBV7-2 and TRBJ2-7, with TRBD1 matching over 11 bases. The CDR3 length is 15 residues. J gave up 3 bases and V 5 bases, and 6 bases lay outside the gene matches. Germline V gene data show CDR1 as SGHTA and CDR2 as FQGNSA. The CDR3 loop reads CASSPTGTGGYEQYF. The CDR3 nucleotides read TGTGCCAGCAGCCCAACCGGGACAGGGGGCTACGAGCAGTACTTC.

Here the CDR3 DNA reads TGTGCCAGCTCACCACTTTTCGGACAACCCAATGGAAACACCATATATTTT. As protein: CASSPLFGQPNGNTIYF. This sequence joins TRBV18 and TRBJ1-3; possibly TRBD1 for D (5 bases). CDR1 KGHSH and CDR2 LQKENI come from the germline V gene. V lost 1 base, J lost 3 bases, and 16 bases lay in between. The CDR3 is made up of 17 amino acids. Full variable domain (remainder filled in from reference TRBV18 and TRBJ1-3): NAGVMQNPRHLVRRRGQEARLRCSPMKGHSHVYWYRQLPEEGLKFMVYLQKENIIDESGMPKERFSAEFPKEGPSILRIQQVVRGDSAAYFCASSPLFGQPNGNTIYFGEGSWLTVV.

This clone was seen a handful of times. The genes are TRBV19 and TRBJ2-2, with a possible D match to TRBD1 (5 bases). With 5 bases removed from V and 4 bases from J, the gap between germline ends came to 14 bases. The germline gives CDR1 LNHDA, CDR2 SQIVND (reference sequence). The CDR3 totals 15 residues. Here the CDR3 reads CASSSVGVITGELFF. The DNA for the CDR3 is TGTGCCAGTAGTTCGGTAGGGGTTATCACCGGGGAGCTGTTTTTT.